A single sample gave rise to the 15 T cell receptor beta chains below, sequenced in a study of human T cells and chemical hapten exposure. TCRdb reanalysed the RACE reads using MiXCR and keeps one entry per CDR3 protein. The sample lists approximately 370,000 distinct CDR3 sequences; around 5.5% were seen once. Time point indicated: pre-sensitization, week 0. Treatment in this sample: therapeutic diphenylcyclopropenone sensitization with weekly scalp DPC. The sample was whole blood, taken in connection with sensitization to the hapten diphenylcyclopropenone (DPC). These receptors were taken from a woman under 30 with alopecia areata. Some clones in this sample may be carry-over from other donors' samples.

This clonotype was seen a handful of times. This chain links TRBV5-6 with TRBJ1-1, with D perhaps TRBD1 (5 bases). This CDR3 has 16 residues. V gave up 6 bases and J gave up 1 base, with 19 bases separating them. Germline assignment: CDR1 SGHDT and CDR2 YYEEEE. CDR3 in DNA: TGTGCCAGCATTCTCCTCCGAACCGACAGGAACACTGAAGCTTTCTTT. Translated, it gives CASILLRTDRNTEAFF.

V usage is TRBV28 and J usage is TRBJ1-2; D gene uncertain. The V and J ends lost 3 bases and 1 base respectively, with 15 bases between them. Per germline, CDR1 MDHEN and CDR2 SYDVKM. The CDR3 is made up of 16 amino acids. The chain's CDR3 is CASSFSGRGGNYGYTF. The CDR3 nucleotides are TGTGCCAGCAGTTTCTCCGGACGTGGTGGTAACTATGGCTACACCTTC.

This clonotype was counted between two and nine times. The rearrangement links TRBV20-1 to TRBJ1-2, with D possibly TRBD1 on 5 matching bases. CDR3 length equals 13 residues. Trimming pared 3 bases from V and 3 bases from J, leaving 11 bases between. In germline, CDR1 is DFQATT, CDR2 SNEGSKA (reference sequence). In DNA, the CDR3 is TGCAGTGCTAGTGGGGGAAAGGACTATGGCTACACCTTC. As protein: CSASGGKDYGYTF.

This clonotype was counted at least ten times. The gene calls are TRBV15 and TRBJ2-3; 12 bases match TRBD2. J lost 1 base, V lost 1 base, and 0 bases had no gene match. This CDR3 is 16 amino acids long. Germline V gene lookup returns CDR1 LNHNV and CDR2 YYDKDF (reference sequence). The CDR3 DNA reads TGTGCCACCAGCAGAGGGACTAGCGGGGGCACAGATACGCAGTATTTT. It is translated as CATSRGTSGGTDTQYF.

The chain uses TRBV3-1 and TRBJ2-1; D is perhaps TRBD1 or TRBD2 (6 bases each). With 5 bases removed from V and 4 bases from J, the gap between germline ends came to 12 bases. CDR1 LGHDT and CDR2 YNNKEL come from the germline V gene (reference sequence). The CDR3 spans 14 residues. In DNA form, the CDR3 reads TGTGCCAGCAGCTTACGGGGGCTTTACAATGAGCAGTTCTTC. Its translation is CASSLRGLYNEQFF.

The gene calls are TRBV7-2 and TRBJ2-4; 10 nucleotides line up with TRBD1. Germline V gives CDR1 SGHTA, CDR2 FQGNSA. The J segment lost 16 bases and the V segment lost 1 base, leaving 7 bases of the junction unmatched. The CDR3 has 13 amino acids. The CDR3 loop reads CASSLGVDRGAYF. The CDR3 region has the DNA TGTGCCAGCAGCTTAGGGGTGGACAGGGGGGCCTACTTC.

This clonotype has ten or more counts. This chain joins TRBV18 and TRBJ1-5, with D unresolved. Trimming cost V 6 bases and J 8 bases, with 14 bases left between them. The CDR3 contains 13 residues. Germline V gives CDR1 KGHSH, CDR2 LQKENI. The CDR3 reads CASSYTKTEPQHF. As DNA, the CDR3 is TGTGCCAGCTCCTACACCAAGACGGAGCCCCAGCATTTT.

This clonotype came up many times. This chain links TRBV11-3 with TRBJ1-2, with D possibly TRBD1 on 5 matching bases. The germline V gene encodes CDR1 SGHNT and CDR2 YENEEA. The CDR3 consists of 17 residues. Trimming removed 0 bases at V and 7 bases at J, with 21 bases between. The CDR3: CASSLEPPSRGESGYTF. The CDR3 nucleotides read TGTGCCAGCAGCTTAGAACCGCCGTCTCGGGGGGAGAGTGGCTACACCTTC.

Only a few counts were recorded for this clonotype. The chain is built from TRBV7-2 and TRBJ1-1; TRBD1 aligns across 8 bases. The ends lost 7 bases at V and 5 bases at J; junction bases unmatched: 9. CDR3 length equals 14 residues. Germline CDR1 reads SGHTA; CDR2 reads FQGNSA. The CDR3, as DNA: TGTGCCAGCACCCGGACAGGGAGAGTTACTGAAGCTTTCTTT. Its translation: CASTRTGRVTEAFF.

This clonotype was recorded many times. The V call is TRBV20-1, the J call TRBJ1-3; 9 bases map to TRBD1. This CDR3 comprises 12 residues. V shed 7 bases and J 7 bases; nucleotides not matched to a gene: 5. CDR1 DFQATT and CDR2 SNEGSKA come from the germline V gene (reference sequence). The CDR3 DNA sequence: TGCAGTGTGGGGACAGGGAGTAACACCATATATTTT. This translates into CSVGTGSNTIYF.

At least ten counts were recorded for this clonotype. J is TRBJ1-1 and V is TRBV6-2 or TRBV6-3; TRBD1 is a possible D gene (5 bases). Deletions cut 7 bases from V and 5 bases from J, with 8 bases between. CDR1 MNHEY and CDR2 SVGEGT come from the germline V gene. The CDR3 has 11 amino acids. CDR3 in DNA: TGTGCCAGCACCCAGGGAACTGAAGCTTTCTTT. It encodes CASTQGTEAFF.

This clonotype was observed a few times. This sequence joins TRBV18 and TRBJ1-1; D might be TRBD1 (6 bases). V lost 3 bases and J lost 0, with 14 bases in between. This CDR3 has 16 residues. CDR1 KGHSH and CDR2 LQKENI come from the germline V gene. DNA of the CDR3: TGTGCCAGCTCACCCCAGGGGAGGGGTATGAACACTGAAGCTTTCTTT. It encodes CASSPQGRGMNTEAFF.

This clonotype was seen more than once but under ten times. This rearrangement joins TRBV5-1 to TRBJ1-6; D uncertain. CDR1 is SGHRS and CDR2 is YFSETQ in the germline V gene. The V and J ends lost 0 bases and 8 bases respectively, with 9 bases between them. The CDR3 is 14 residues long. Here the CDR3 reads CASSLDGPHSPLHF. The CDR3 DNA is TGCGCCAGCAGCTTGGACGGACCGCATTCACCCCTCCACTTT. Drawing the rest from reference TRBV5-1 and TRBJ1-6, the complete variable domain is KAGVTQTPRYLIKTRGQQVTLSCSPISGHRSVSWYQQTPGQGLQFLFEYFSETQRNKGNFPGRFSGRQFSNSRSEMNVSTLELGDSALYLCASSLDGPHSPLHFGNGTRLTVT.

This clonotype came up a few times. The rearrangement links TRBV7-8 to TRBJ1-5; D not certain. The V end was cut by 1 base, the J end by 0 bases, with 13 bases between. Germline loops: CDR1 SGHVS, CDR2 FQNEAQ. CDR3 size: 17 residues. The CDR3 DNA reads TGTGCCAGCAGCTTAGAAGGTTCAGGCTATAGCAATCAGCCCCAGCATTTT. It codes for CASSLEGSGYSNQPQHF.

A remark on this clonotype: The junction differs from germline at one of its ends, possibly a read error. The chain couples TRBV29-1 to TRBJ2-7; TRBD2 agrees at 9 bases. CDR3 size: 15 residues. Germline V gene data show CDR1 as SQVTM and CDR2 as ANQGSEA. The CDR3 DNA reads as TGCTGCGTTTCCCTTAGCGGGGGCCCTACCTACGAGCAGTACTTC. Amino acid sequence: CCVSLSGGPTYEQYF.